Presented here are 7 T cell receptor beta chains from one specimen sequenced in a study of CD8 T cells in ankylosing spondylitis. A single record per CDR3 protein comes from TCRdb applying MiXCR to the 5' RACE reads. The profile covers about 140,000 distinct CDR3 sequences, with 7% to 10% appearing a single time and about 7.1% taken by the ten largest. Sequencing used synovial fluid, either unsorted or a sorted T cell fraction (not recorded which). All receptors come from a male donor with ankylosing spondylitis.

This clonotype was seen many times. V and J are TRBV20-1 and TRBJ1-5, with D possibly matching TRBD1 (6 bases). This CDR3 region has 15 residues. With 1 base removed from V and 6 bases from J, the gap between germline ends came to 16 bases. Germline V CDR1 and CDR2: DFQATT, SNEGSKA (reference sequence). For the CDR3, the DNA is TGCAGTGCTAGAGTACAGGGTGTTTTGGGTCAGCCCCAGCATTTT. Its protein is CSARVQGVLGQPQHF.

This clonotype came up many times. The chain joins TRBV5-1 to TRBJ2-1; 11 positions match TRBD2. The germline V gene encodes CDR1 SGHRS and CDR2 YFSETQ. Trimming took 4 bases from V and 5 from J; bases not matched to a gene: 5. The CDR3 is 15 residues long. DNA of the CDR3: TGCGCCAGCAGCAAGACTAGCGGGATCCACAATGAGCAGTTCTTC. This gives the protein CASSKTSGIHNEQFF.

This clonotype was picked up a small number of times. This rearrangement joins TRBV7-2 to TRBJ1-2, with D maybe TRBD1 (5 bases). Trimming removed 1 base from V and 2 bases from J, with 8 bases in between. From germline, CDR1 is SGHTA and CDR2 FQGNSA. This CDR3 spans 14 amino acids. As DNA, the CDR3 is TGTGCCAGCAGCTTAGACAGGCCGAACTATGGCTACACCTTC. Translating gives CASSLDRPNYGYTF.

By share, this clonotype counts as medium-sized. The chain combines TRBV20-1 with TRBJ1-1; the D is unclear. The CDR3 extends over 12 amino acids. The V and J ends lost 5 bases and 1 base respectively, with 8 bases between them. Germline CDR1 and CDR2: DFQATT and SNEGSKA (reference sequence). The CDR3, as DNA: TGCAGTGCTGCCGCCGGGAACACTGAAGCTTTCTTT. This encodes CSAAAGNTEAFF.

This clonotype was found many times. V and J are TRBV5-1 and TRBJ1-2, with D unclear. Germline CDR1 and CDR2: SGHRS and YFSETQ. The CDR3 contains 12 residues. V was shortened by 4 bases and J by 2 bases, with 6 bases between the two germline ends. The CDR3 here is CASSPENYGYTF. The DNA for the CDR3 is TGCGCCAGCAGCCCTGAGAACTATGGCTACACCTTC. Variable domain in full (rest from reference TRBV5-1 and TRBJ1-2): KAGVTQTPRYLIKTRGQQVTLSCSPISGHRSVSWYQQTPGQGLQFLFEYFSETQRNKGNFPGRFSGRQFSNSRSEMNVSTLELGDSALYLCASSPENYGYTFGSGTRLTVV.

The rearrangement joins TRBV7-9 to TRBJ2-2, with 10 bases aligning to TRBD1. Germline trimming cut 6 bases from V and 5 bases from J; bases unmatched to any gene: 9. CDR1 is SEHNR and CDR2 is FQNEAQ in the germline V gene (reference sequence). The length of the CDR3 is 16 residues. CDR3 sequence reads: CASSRDRGLRTGELFF. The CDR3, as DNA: TGTGCCAGCAGTCGTGACAGGGGGCTGAGGACCGGGGAGCTGTTTTTT.

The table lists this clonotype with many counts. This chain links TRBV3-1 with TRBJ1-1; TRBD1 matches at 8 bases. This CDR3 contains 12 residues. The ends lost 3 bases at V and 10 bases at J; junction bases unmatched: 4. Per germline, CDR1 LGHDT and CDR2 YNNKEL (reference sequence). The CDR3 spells CASSQDRVVAFF. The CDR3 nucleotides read TGTGCCAGCAGCCAGGACAGGGTGGTAGCTTTCTTT.